This entry features one T cell receptor (beta chain) sequence. This specimen comes from a study of blood T cell repertoires in COVID-19. Overall study context: T cells, B-cell-depleted T cells, or PBMCs supplied cDNA or gDNA.

Two consecutive negative NP/OP PCR tests, clearance, or resolved symptoms defined Cohort 3 recovery. Trimming removed 3 bases at V and 4 bases at J, with 18 bases between. Germline V CDR1 and CDR2: KGHSH, LQKENI. The CDR3 loop spans 16 amino acids. Here immunoSEQ multiplex PCR was the method, and the copy in TCRdb shows in-frame clones only, minus some. The sample holds roughly 150,000 clones; 80% are singletons and the top ten take approximately 6%. This TCR derives from a middle-aged man who had recovered from COVID-19. The chain is built from TRBV18 and TRBJ1-1; D unresolved. Sequenced: PBMCs or T cells enriched from blood (not recorded which). In DNA, the CDR3 is TGTGCCAGCTCACCGGTCATGGGCGCCGTTGGCACTGAAGCTTTCTTT. Protein sequence: CASSPVMGAVGTEAFF.